The 9 T cell receptor beta chains presented below share a single source sample, sequenced in a study of shared clonotypes between healthy human individuals (dated by TCRdb to 2020 to 2022). The library relied on the immunoSEQ multiplex PCR assay. Drawn from immuneACCESS, this table holds only the in-frame rearrangements with V and J called that TCRdb kept. Clones are partly lost; checked studies trace under half to an unresolved V gene and leave the rest unexplained. The sample table contains about 1.5 million clones; only one count was recorded for around 98% of them. The biggest ten clones account for roughly 0.45% of the sample. The sequenced sample consisted of naive CD4+ T cells sorted from blood. In the paper's terms, the cell subset or site label means: CD45RA+ positively selected. Receptors were obtained from a man in his thirties or forties in good health.

The chain joins TRBV5-5 to TRBJ1-4, with no clear D. This CDR3 has 15 amino acids. The V end was cut by 4 bases, the J end by 8 bases, with 18 bases between. Germline V CDR1 and CDR2: SGHKS, YYEKEE (reference sequence). In DNA, the CDR3 is TGTGCCAGCAGCCCGGCTTTTGGGAGGGAGGAAAAACTGTTTTTT. Translated, it gives CASSPAFGREEKLFF. Complete variable domain (other parts from reference TRBV5-5 and TRBJ1-4): DAGVTQSPTHLIKTRGQQVTLRCSPISGHKSVSWYQQVLGQGPQFIFQYYEKEERGRGNFPDRFSARQFPNYSSELNVNALLLGDSALYLCASSPAFGREEKLFFGSGTQLSVL.

The chain recombines TRBV10-3 with TRBJ1-2, with 9 nucleotides matching TRBD1. V lost 4 bases to trimming and J lost 4 bases; unmatched junction nucleotides: 7. CDR3 length: 15 amino acids. Germline assignment: CDR1 ENHRY and CDR2 SYGVKD. CDR3 protein: CAISVQQGAVYGYTF. CDR3 DNA sequence: TGTGCCATCAGTGTCCAACAGGGGGCTGTCTATGGCTACACCTTC.

The CDR3 protein is CASLRETEAFF. The DNA of the CDR3 is TGTGCCAGCCTGCGGGAAACTGAAGCTTTCTTT. The gene calls are TRBV28 and TRBJ1-1; D is unclear. The CDR3 contains 11 residues. V gave up 8 bases and J gave up 5 bases, with 9 bases separating them. From germline, CDR1 is MDHEN and CDR2 SYDVKM.

The rearrangement links TRBV19 to TRBJ2-7; 10 nucleotides agree with TRBD2. The CDR3 sequence is 16 residues long. The germline CDR1 and CDR2 sequences are LNHDA and SQIVND (reference sequence). The V gene end was trimmed by 5 bases and the J gene end by 1 base; junction bases not matched to a gene: 8. This chain's CDR3 is CASSQTSGMGSYEQYF. In nucleotides, the CDR3 is TGTGCCAGTAGTCAAACTAGCGGGATGGGATCCTACGAGCAGTACTTC.

The J gene is TRBJ2-3, the V gene TRBV30, with 12 bases fitting TRBD2. The length of the CDR3 is 16 residues. Trimming at V came to 3 bases and at J to 4 bases, leaving 8 bases not matched to a gene. Germline V gene data show CDR1 as GTSNPN and CDR2 as SVGIG (reference sequence). The CDR3 coding sequence is TGTGCCTGGAGAGACCTAGCGGGAGGGCCCCCAGATACGCAGTATTTT. This gives the protein CAWRDLAGGPPDTQYF.

The gene calls are TRBV6-6 and TRBJ1-5, with a tentative D call TRBD1 (5 bases). Between the trimmed V and J ends, which lost 6 bases and 1 base, there was a span of 13 bases. Per germline, CDR1 MNHNY and CDR2 SVGAGI (reference sequence). The CDR3 spans 15 residues. The CDR3 loop reads CASRATRDSNQPQHF. The DNA for the CDR3 is TGTGCCAGCAGGGCCACTCGGGACAGCAATCAGCCCCAGCATTTT.

The chain links TRBV18 to TRBJ1-5; D is perhaps TRBD1 (6 bases). V lost 8 bases to trimming and J lost 5 bases, with 16 bases between them. The CDR3 totals 14 residues. Germline lookup yields CDR1 KGHSH and CDR2 LQKENI. The CDR3 region has the DNA TGTGCCAGCATCACGGGGGGGGCGGATCAGCCCCAGCATTTT. Its translation is CASITGGADQPQHF. Filled out from reference TRBV18 and TRBJ1-5, the complete variable domain reads NAGVMQNPRHLVRRRGQEARLRCSPMKGHSHVYWYRQLPEEGLKFMVYLQKENIIDESGMPKERFSAEFPKEGPSILRIQQVVRGDSAAYFCASITGGADQPQHFGDGTRLSIL.

The chain has TRBV5-1 and TRBJ2-7; 11 bases agree with TRBD2. The V segment lost 2 bases and the J segment 6 bases; nucleotides outside the gene matches: 10. CDR1 is SGHRS and CDR2 is YFSETQ in the germline V gene. The CDR3 contains 16 residues. As DNA, the CDR3 is TGCGCCAGCAGCTTACTCCTAGCGGGAGGACCTGGCGAGCAGTACTTC. Encoded protein: CASSLLLAGGPGEQYF.

Turning to this clone: Mismatch with germline at one junction end may stem from a read error. Other DNA sequences from this sample encode an identical CDR3 as well. The rearrangement joins TRBV5-1 to TRBJ2-5; no clear D. The CDR3 runs to 12 residues. Germline loops: CDR1 SGHRS, CDR2 YFSETQ. CDR3 DNA: TGCGCCAGCAGCTCCAACCAGGAGACCCAGTACTTC. The encoded protein is CASSSNQETQYF. The variable domain in full, with the rest retrieved from reference TRBV5-1 and TRBJ2-5, is KAGVTQTPRYLIKTRGQQVTLSCSPISGHRSVSWYQQTPGQGLQFLFEYFSETQRNKGNFPGRFSGRQFSNSRSEMNVSTLELGDSALYLCASSSNQETQYFGPGTRLLVL.